The 15 T cell receptor beta chains below all came from one sample that was sequenced in a study of beta chain features in type 1 diabetes. Study-wide results and limits: Patients with Type 1 diabetes showed moderately but significantly shorter TCRB CDR3s in all four CD4+ subsets.

The sequenced template was cDNA made from the entire isolated RNA. The data were produced by immunoSEQ multiplex PCR, yet TCRdb's version contains in-frame clones alone and is incomplete. This table holds roughly 730,000 clones, under 15% found once. These TCRs' antigens remain unknown. Sequencing used naive CD4+ T cells from blood. These receptors were obtained from a man aged 18 to 30 with type 1 diabetes.

The rearrangement links TRBV19 to TRBJ2-6; D possibly corresponds to TRBD2 (6 bases). The CDR3 has 16 amino acids. Germline CDR1 is LNHDA and CDR2 is SQIVND (reference sequence). Between the trimmed V and J ends, which lost 4 bases and 2 bases, there was a span of 12 bases. DNA for the CDR3: TGTGCCAGTAGTAGCCGCCTAGCGACTGGGGCCAACGTCCTGACTTTC. It codes for CASSSRLATGANVLTF. Together with reference TRBV19 and TRBJ2-6, the CDR3 gives the full variable domain: DGGITQSPKYLFRKEGQNVTLSCEQNLNHDAMYWYRQDPGQGLRLIYYSQIVNDFQKGDIAEGYSVSREKKESFPLTVTSAQKNPTAFYLCASSSRLATGANVLTFGAGSRLTVL.

The chain recombines TRBV5-1 with TRBJ1-6, with D perhaps matching TRBD1 (6 bases). V was trimmed by 3 bases and J by 9 bases, leaving 16 bases between them. The CDR3 consists of 15 residues. Germline V CDR1 and CDR2: SGHRS, YFSETQ. The CDR3 DNA reads as TGCGCCAGCAGCTCCGGACAGACAACGTTTTCACCCCTCCACTTT. This sequence encodes CASSSGQTTFSPLHF.

The V and J genes are TRBV5-1 and TRBJ2-3; weak D call: TRBD2 (5 bases). The CDR3 runs to 14 residues. Germline V lookup: CDR1 SGHRS, CDR2 YFSETQ. The V end lost 4 bases, the J end lost 2 bases, and 11 bases lay between the germline ends. Here the CDR3 DNA reads TGCGCCAGCAGCAGGGAGTGGCTCACAGATACGCAGTATTTT. Its protein product is CASSREWLTDTQYF.

The chain couples TRBV9 to TRBJ1-1; unclear D gene. V lost 3 bases and J lost 9, with 9 bases in between. In germline, CDR1 is SGDLS, CDR2 YYNGEE. The CDR3 contains 11 residues. CDR3 bases: TGTGCCAGCAGCGAGGAGGCCCAAGCTTTCTTT. It codes for CASSEEAQAFF.

This clone was seen a handful of times. This rearrangement joins TRBV5-1 to TRBJ1-6; the D is unclear. V was pared by 0 bases and J by 9 bases, with 16 bases between. The germline V gene encodes CDR1 SGHRS and CDR2 YFSETQ. The CDR3 spans 16 residues. The CDR3 DNA sequence: TGCGCCAGCAGCTTGGATTCCGAACATGGGATTTCACCCCTCCACTTT. Translated, it gives CASSLDSEHGISPLHF.

The chain carries TRBV29-1 and TRBJ2-7; D gene ambiguous. CDR3 size: 15 residues. The germline gives CDR1 SQVTM, CDR2 ANQGSEA. V was cut by 2 bases and J by 0 bases, with 14 bases left in between. The DNA of the CDR3 is TGCAGCGTTGAACGCACGACCCCTTACTCCTACGAGCAGTACTTC. Its translation: CSVERTTPYSYEQYF.

The table lists this clone with a few counts. This rearrangement joins TRBV7-2 to TRBJ2-1; D tentatively fits TRBD1 or TRBD2 (5 bases each). The CDR3 extends over 15 amino acids. Germline V gene lookup returns CDR1 SGHTA and CDR2 FQGNSA. The V end was cut by 3 bases, the J end by 0 bases, with 9 bases between. CDR3 sequence reads: CASSFGASSYNEQFF. In nucleotides, the CDR3 is TGTGCCAGCAGCTTCGGGGCCAGCTCCTACAATGAGCAGTTCTTC.

The V and J genes are TRBV29-1 and TRBJ1-2; possibly TRBD1 for D (5 bases). CDR3 length: 15 amino acids. CDR1 is SQVTM, CDR2 ANQGSEA, per germline. V lost 5 bases and J 4 bases, leaving 20 bases between the germline ends. CDR3 sequence: CSVLKSFGGVYGYTF. The CDR3 DNA reads as TGCAGCGTTTTAAAGAGTTTCGGGGGAGTCTATGGCTACACCTTC.

This clone was picked up a small number of times. The V and J genes are TRBV10-3 and TRBJ1-4, with TRBD1 matching over 7 bases. The CDR3 has 13 residues. CDR1 is ENHRY and CDR2 is SYGVKD in the germline V gene. With V trimmed by 10 bases and J by 0 bases, 2 bases remained unmatched. The CDR3 coding sequence is TGTGCCACGACAGGGACAACTAATGAAAAACTGTTTTTT. Translating it yields CATTGTTNEKLFF.

The table lists this clone with a few counts. The chain is built from TRBV6-1 and TRBJ2-5, with 8 bases that match TRBD1. The CDR3 sequence is 14 residues long. Trimming took 6 bases from V and 1 from J; bases not matched to a gene: 4. Germline CDR1 is MNHNS and CDR2 is SASEGT. In DNA, the CDR3 is TGTGCCAGCAGGCTCGGGACAGGCCAAGAGACCCAGTACTTC. It yields the protein CASRLGTGQETQYF.

The rearrangement joins TRBV5-1 to TRBJ2-7; D is undetermined. The CDR3 runs to 11 residues. Per germline, CDR1 SGHRS and CDR2 YFSETQ. V lost 5 bases and J lost 4, with 7 bases in between. The CDR3 nucleotides read TGCGCCAGCAGTCAGGAGTACGAGCAGTACTTC. It specifies CASSQEYEQYF.

The chain is built from TRBV11-1 and TRBJ2-1; 12 positions match TRBD2. The CDR3 sequence is 17 residues long. Germline-derived CDR1 and CDR2 are SGHAT and FQDESV (reference sequence). Losses at the gene ends were 5 bases for V and 7 bases for J; bases not matched to a gene: 12. The CDR3 nucleotides read TGTGCCAGCAGCCACGCAGGGGCTAGCGGGGGGGCAAATGAGCAGTTCTTC. Translation gives CASSHAGASGGANEQFF.

This clone appeared a few times. The chain carries TRBV19 and TRBJ1-5; D is perhaps TRBD1 (5 bases). Germline loops: CDR1 LNHDA, CDR2 SQIVND (reference sequence). This CDR3 has 12 residues. V lost 8 bases, J lost 5 bases, and 10 bases lay in between. The CDR3 protein is CASSGQYQPQHF. Written as DNA, the CDR3 is TGTGCCAGTTCGGGGCAGTATCAGCCCCAGCATTTT.

This clone showed up just a few times. The chain recombines TRBV15 with TRBJ2-2; D is ambiguous. The CDR3 consists of 17 residues. The ends were cut back, 0 bases at V and 1 base at J, with 12 bases in the middle. Germline CDR1 LNHNV, CDR2 YYDKDF (reference sequence). This chain's CDR3 is CATSREFGPGNTGELFF. CDR3 nucleotide sequence: TGTGCCACCAGCAGAGAATTTGGGCCGGGGAACACCGGGGAGCTGTTTTTT.

This clone was recorded a few times. The CDR3 spells CASSQDGGTGDLNQPQHF. CDR3 nucleotide sequence: TGTGCCAGCAGCCAAGATGGCGGGACAGGGGACCTCAATCAGCCCCAGCATTTT. J is TRBJ1-5 and V is TRBV14, with 10 bases lining up with TRBD1. The CDR3 is made up of 18 amino acids. CDR1 and CDR2 from the germline V gene are SGHDN and FVKESK. With V trimmed by 0 bases and J by 3 bases, 8 bases remained unmatched.